This TCR beta chain was sequenced for a study of T cell changes during pregnancy in multiple sclerosis. Only one count was recorded for this clone. Generated by immunoSEQ multiplex PCR, the TCRdb table keeps only in-frame clones and is missing some. The sample has about 80,000 clones, about 90% seen once. In germline, CDR1 is MNHEY, CDR2 SVGAGI. V lost 7 bases, J lost 1 base, and 9 bases lay in between. CDR3 size: 13 residues. This chain connects TRBV6-5 to TRBJ2-3; D gene uncertain. The source of this sequence is a female donor with multiple sclerosis, enrolled in a pregnancy study. The sequencing here drew on peripheral blood, taken before pregnancy. The CDR3 is CASTHPGTDTQYF. CDR3 nucleotide sequence: TGTGCCAGCACCCACCCGGGCACAGATACGCAGTATTTT.